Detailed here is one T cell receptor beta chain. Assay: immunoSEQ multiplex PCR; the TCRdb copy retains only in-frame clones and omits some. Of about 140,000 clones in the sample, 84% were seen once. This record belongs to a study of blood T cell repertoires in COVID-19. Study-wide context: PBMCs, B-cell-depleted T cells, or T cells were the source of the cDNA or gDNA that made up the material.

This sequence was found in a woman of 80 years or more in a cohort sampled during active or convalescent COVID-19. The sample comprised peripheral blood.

The DNA of the CDR3 is TGTGCCAGCAGTGAATTAATGCGGGGGCCGCAGTTCTTC. Translated, it gives CASSELMRGPQFF. The chain uses TRBV25-1 and TRBJ2-1; weak D call: TRBD2 (7 bases). The CDR3 is 13 amino acids. The germline V gene encodes CDR1 MGHDK and CDR2 SYGVNS. The V and J ends lost 1 base and 12 bases respectively, with 13 bases between them.